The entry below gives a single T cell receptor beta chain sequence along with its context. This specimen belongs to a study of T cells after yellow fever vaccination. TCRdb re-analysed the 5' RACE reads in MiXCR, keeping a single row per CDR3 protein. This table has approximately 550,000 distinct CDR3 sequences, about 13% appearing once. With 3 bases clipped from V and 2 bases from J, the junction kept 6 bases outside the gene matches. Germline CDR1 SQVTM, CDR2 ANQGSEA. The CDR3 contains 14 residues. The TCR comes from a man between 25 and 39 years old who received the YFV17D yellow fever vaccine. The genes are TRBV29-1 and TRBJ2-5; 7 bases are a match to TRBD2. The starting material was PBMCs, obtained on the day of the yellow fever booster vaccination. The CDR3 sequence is CSVDSGTGQETQYF. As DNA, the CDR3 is TGCAGCGTTGACAGCGGGACTGGTCAAGAGACCCAGTACTTC.